This T cell receptor beta chain is drawn from a study of cytomegalovirus exposure and HLA in healthy donors. Study results and limitations: Donors belonging to an Asian-associated ancestry cluster reportedly showed fewer N-insertions in productive TCRs than the roughly 700-donor mean, according to what a later analysis found. A later analysis linked a missense DCLRE1C variant to TCR beta V- and J-gene trimming.

Primers included in the PCR were 60 Vbeta and 13 Jbeta primers. Profiled with immunoSEQ multiplex PCR; TCRdb holds only in-frame clones, not every one. The sample lists over 80,000 clones, approximately 80% occurring once. The CDR3 is 16 amino acids. With V trimmed by 4 bases and J by 5 bases, 9 bases remained unmatched. Germline assignment: CDR1 SGDLS and CDR2 YYNGEE. Details on this clone: Its antigen is still unknown.

This TCR came from a man aged 50-60 years in good health and CMV-seronegative. The rearrangement uses TRBV9 and TRBJ2-5; TRBD2 matches 12 bases. The sequenced material came from PBMCs. The CDR3 spells CASSSETSGSGETQYF. In DNA form, the CDR3 reads TGTGCCAGCAGCTCCGAGACTAGCGGGAGCGGCGAGACCCAGTACTTC. Full variable domain (rest looked up from reference TRBV9 and TRBJ2-5): DSGVTQTPKHLITATGQRVTLRCSPRSGDLSVYWYQQSLDQGLQFLIQYYNGEERAKGNILERFSAQQFPDLHSELNLSSLELGDSALYFCASSSETSGSGETQYFGPGTRLLVL.